This T cell receptor (beta chain) was identified in a study of human T cells and chemical hapten exposure. Noted time point: patch test 1, 2 weeks after DPC sensitization. Regarding treatment: therapeutic diphenylcyclopropenone sensitization with weekly scalp DPC. One entry per CDR3 protein results from TCRdb running MiXCR on the RACE reads. The sample includes tens of thousands of distinct CDR3 sequences, 12% of them seen just once. This clonotype originated in a woman aged 55-69 years with alopecia areata. Some clones in this sample may be carry-over from other donors' samples. The source was whole blood, collected in connection with sensitization to the hapten diphenylcyclopropenone (DPC).

CDR3 region: CASRDRDKNEAFF. The CDR3 bases are TGTGCCAGCAGGGACCGGGACAAAAATGAAGCTTTCTTT. The chain employs TRBV27 and TRBJ1-1; weak D call: TRBD1 (6 bases). Germline CDR1 is MNHEY and CDR2 is SMNVEV (reference sequence). This CDR3 spans 13 amino acids. Trimming took 6 bases from V and 7 from J, leaving 15 bases between them.